What follows are 8 T cell receptor beta chains derived from one specimen sequenced in a study of T cell responses to AZD1222 COVID-19 vaccine (dated by TCRdb to the early 2020s). The time point label, read with the paper, signifies: baseline before first vaccination. Library construction relied on the immunoSEQ multiplex PCR assay. TCRdb re-hosts the immuneACCESS table, in-frame sequences only. Its copies lack some clones; in the studies checked, an unresolved V gene accounts for under half of them, and the cause for the rest is not known. Across this sample there are approximately 130,000 clones, with 85% to 95% seen only once. Clones ranked in the top ten supply approximately 0.85% of the sample. This sample comprised peripheral blood, obtained on day 0 of AZD1222 vaccination. The receptors shown here come from an adult in good health.

This chain joins TRBV28 and TRBJ2-7; TRBD1 matches 8 bases. V dropped 2 bases and J dropped 2; count of bases not matched to a gene: 2. CDR1 is MDHEN and CDR2 is SYDVKM in the germline V gene. CDR3 length equals 14 residues. The CDR3 DNA is TGTGCCAGCAGTTTAAACAGGGGGGCCTACGAGCAGTACTTC. This sequence encodes CASSLNRGAYEQYF.

The chain couples TRBV5-1 to TRBJ1-4; TRBD1 aligns across 8 bases. V trimming: 0 bases; J trimming: 8 bases; junction bases outside the gene matches: 9. The length of the CDR3 is 16 residues. Looked up from germline, CDR1 is SGHRS and CDR2 is YFSETQ. The CDR3 region is CASSLGVQGAGEKLFF. The DNA for the CDR3 is TGCGCCAGCAGCTTGGGAGTTCAGGGGGCAGGAGAAAAACTGTTTTTT.

The gene calls are TRBV7-6 and TRBJ1-1; 7 bases are shared with TRBD1. Trimming removed 6 bases from V and 0 bases from J; junction bases left unmatched: 7. The CDR3 totals 15 residues. Germline V CDR1 and CDR2: SGHVS, FNYEAQ. CDR3 sequence: CASSYRDRMNTEAFF. The DNA for the CDR3 is TGTGCCAGCAGTTATAGGGACAGAATGAACACTGAAGCTTTCTTT.

The V and J genes are TRBV19 and TRBJ2-6; D is undetermined. CDR3 length: 18 amino acids. Trimming took off 4 bases at V and 0 bases at J, with 16 bases between the two ends. CDR1 LNHDA and CDR2 SQIVND come from the germline V gene (reference sequence). CDR3 sequence (DNA): TGTGCCAGTAGTACGTCCCACGGTAGGGCCTCTGGGGCCAACGTCCTGACTTTC. It codes for CASSTSHGRASGANVLTF.

The CDR3: CASSQAAQETQYF. The CDR3 nucleotides are TGTGCCAGCAGCCAAGCAGCCCAAGAGACCCAGTACTTC. This chain joins TRBV3-1 (or the pseudogene TRBV3-2) and TRBJ2-5; D unresolved. CDR1 is LGHDT, CDR2 YNNKEL, per germline (reference sequence). The V end was cut by 1 base, the J end by 1 base, with 4 bases between. The CDR3 sequence is 13 residues long.

The V and J genes are TRBV5-6 and TRBJ2-1; D unresolved. Trimming took 2 bases from V and 0 from J, leaving 18 bases between them. The CDR3 is made up of 18 amino acids. Germline assignment: CDR1 SGHDT and CDR2 YYEEEE. The CDR3 sequence: CASSLLSELRSSYNEQFF. As DNA, the CDR3 is TGTGCCAGCAGCTTACTATCTGAGCTGAGAAGCTCCTACAATGAGCAGTTCTTC. The full variable domain, its missing parts supplied by reference TRBV5-6 and TRBJ2-1, is DAGVTQSPTHLIKTRGQQVTLRCSPKSGHDTVSWYQQALGQGPQFIFQYYEEEERQRGNFPDRFSGHQFPNYSSELNVNALLLGDSALYLCASSLLSELRSSYNEQFFGPGTRLTVL.

The rearrangement uses TRBV4-2 and TRBJ1-5; no firm D call. This CDR3 has 13 residues. Trimming took off 1 base at V and 9 bases at J, with 10 bases between the two ends. Germline V lookup: CDR1 LGHNA, CDR2 YNFKEQ. This chain's CDR3 is CASSQAVLGPQHF. Here the CDR3 DNA reads TGTGCCAGCAGCCAAGCGGTTTTGGGGCCCCAGCATTTT.

V is TRBV19 and J is TRBJ2-1; tentative D call: TRBD2 (6 bases). Germline V gene lookup returns CDR1 LNHDA and CDR2 SQIVND (reference sequence). V was pared by 2 bases and J by 6 bases, with 23 bases between. The CDR3 is 18 amino acids. The CDR3 DNA sequence: TGTGCCAGTAGTATACGGGGGAGCATGGGGGGAGAAGGCAATGAGCAGTTCTTC. The encoded protein is CASSIRGSMGGEGNEQFF.